This TCR beta chain was profiled in a study of OX40 agonist ivuxolimab in advanced cancers. Sequenced by immunoSEQ multiplex PCR; TCRdb stores in-frame clones only, minus some. The sample gives roughly 69,000 clones, roughly 86% of which show up once; roughly 9.8% is in the top ten. Germline CDR1 LNHDA, CDR2 SQIVND (reference sequence). The CDR3 totals 15 residues. V dropped 3 bases and J dropped 0 bases, with 9 bases sitting between them. On this clone: Different DNA sequences within this sample yield the same CDR3.

The chain couples TRBV19 to TRBJ1-3, with no clear D. The sample consisted of CD4+ or CD8+ T cells sorted from blood, taken in a trial of the OX40 agonist ivuxolimab. The TCR originated in an adult with an advanced solid tumor such as melanoma, head and neck, liver or kidney cancer. The CDR3, as DNA: TGTGCCAGTAGTATCTCCGGGTACTCTGGAAACACCATATATTTT. This sequence encodes CASSISGYSGNTIYF. The full variable domain, with the rest looked up from reference TRBV19 and TRBJ1-3, is DGGITQSPKYLFRKEGQNVTLSCEQNLNHDAMYWYRQDPGQGLRLIYYSQIVNDFQKGDIAEGYSVSREKKESFPLTVTSAQKNPTAFYLCASSISGYSGNTIYFGEGSWLTVV.